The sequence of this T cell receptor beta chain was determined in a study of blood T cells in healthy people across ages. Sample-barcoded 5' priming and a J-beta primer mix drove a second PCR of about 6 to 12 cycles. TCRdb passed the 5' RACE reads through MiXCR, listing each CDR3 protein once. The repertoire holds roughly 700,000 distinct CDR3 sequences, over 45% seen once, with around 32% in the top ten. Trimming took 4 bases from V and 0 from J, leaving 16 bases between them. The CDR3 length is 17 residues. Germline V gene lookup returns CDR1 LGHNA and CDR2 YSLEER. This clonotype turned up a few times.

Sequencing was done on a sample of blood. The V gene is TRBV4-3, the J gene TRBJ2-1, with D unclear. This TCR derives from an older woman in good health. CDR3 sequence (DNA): TGCGCCAGCAGCCGAGGACCGATACAGAGCTCCTACAATGAGCAGTTCTTC. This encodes CASSRGPIQSSYNEQFF.